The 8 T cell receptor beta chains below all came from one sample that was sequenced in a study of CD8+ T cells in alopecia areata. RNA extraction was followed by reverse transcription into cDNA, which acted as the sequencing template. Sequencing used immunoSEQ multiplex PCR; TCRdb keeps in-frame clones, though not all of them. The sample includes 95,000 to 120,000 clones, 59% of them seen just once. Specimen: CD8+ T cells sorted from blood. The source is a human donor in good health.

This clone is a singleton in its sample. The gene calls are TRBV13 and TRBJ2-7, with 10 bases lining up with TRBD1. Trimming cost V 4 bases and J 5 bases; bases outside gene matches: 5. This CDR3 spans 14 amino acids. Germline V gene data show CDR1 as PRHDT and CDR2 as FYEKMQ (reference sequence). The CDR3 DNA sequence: TGTGCCAGCAGCTCCGGGACAGGGGAGCACGAGCAGTACTTC. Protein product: CASSSGTGEHEQYF.

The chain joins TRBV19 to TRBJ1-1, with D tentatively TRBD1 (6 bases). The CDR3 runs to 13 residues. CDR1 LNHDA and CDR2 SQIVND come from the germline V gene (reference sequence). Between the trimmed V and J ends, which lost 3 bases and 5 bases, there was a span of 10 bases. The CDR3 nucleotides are TGTGCCAGTAGTATGGGAACAGGGACTGAAGCTTTCTTT. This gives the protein CASSMGTGTEAFF.

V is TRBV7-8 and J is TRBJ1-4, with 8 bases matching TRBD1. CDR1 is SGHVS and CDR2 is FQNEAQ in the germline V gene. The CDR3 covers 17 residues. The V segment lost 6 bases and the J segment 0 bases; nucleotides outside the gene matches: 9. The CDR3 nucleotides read TGTGCCAGCAGAAGGGTCGACAGGGGAGCAACTAATGAAAAACTGTTTTTT. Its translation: CASRRVDRGATNEKLFF. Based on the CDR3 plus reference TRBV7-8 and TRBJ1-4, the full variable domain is GAGVSQSPRYKVAKRGQDVALRCDPISGHVSLFWYQQALGQGPEFLTYFQNEAQLDKSGLPSDRFFAERPEGSVSTLKIQRTQQEDSAVYLCASRRVDRGATNEKLFFGSGTQLSVL.

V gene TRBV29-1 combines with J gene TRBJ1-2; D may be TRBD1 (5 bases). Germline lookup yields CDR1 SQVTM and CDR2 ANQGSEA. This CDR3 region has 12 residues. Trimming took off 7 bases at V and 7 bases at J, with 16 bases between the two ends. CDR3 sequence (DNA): TGCAGCGCCGATTCGGGGGAAGGTGGCTACACCTTC. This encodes CSADSGEGGYTF.

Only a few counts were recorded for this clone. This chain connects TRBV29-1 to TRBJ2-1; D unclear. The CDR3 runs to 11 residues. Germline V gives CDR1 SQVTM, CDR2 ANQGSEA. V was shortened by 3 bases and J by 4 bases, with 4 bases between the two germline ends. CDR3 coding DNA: TGCAGCGTTGATGAGTACAATGAGCAGTTCTTC. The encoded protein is CSVDEYNEQFF.

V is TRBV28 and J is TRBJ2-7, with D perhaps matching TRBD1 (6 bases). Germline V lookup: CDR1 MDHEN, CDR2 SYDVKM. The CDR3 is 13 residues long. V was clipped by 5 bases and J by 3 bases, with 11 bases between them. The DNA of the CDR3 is TGTGCCAGCAGTCGCGGACAGCACTACGAGCAGTACTTC. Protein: CASSRGQHYEQYF.

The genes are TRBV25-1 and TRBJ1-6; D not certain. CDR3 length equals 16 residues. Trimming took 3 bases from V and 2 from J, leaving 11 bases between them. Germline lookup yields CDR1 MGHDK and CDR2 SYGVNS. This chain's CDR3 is CASSDGEFAYNSPLHF. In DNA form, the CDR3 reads TGTGCCAGCAGTGACGGGGAATTCGCCTATAATTCACCCCTCCACTTT.

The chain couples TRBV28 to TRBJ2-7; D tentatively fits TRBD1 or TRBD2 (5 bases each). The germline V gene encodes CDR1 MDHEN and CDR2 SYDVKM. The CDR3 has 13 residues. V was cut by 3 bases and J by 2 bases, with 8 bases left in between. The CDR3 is CASSLGVTYEQYF. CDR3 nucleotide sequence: TGTGCCAGCAGTTTGGGGGTTACCTACGAGCAGTACTTC.